This TCR beta chain was identified during a study of blood T cell repertoires in COVID-19 (dated by TCRdb to about 2020). A note on the overall study: The collaborator samples originated in the United States, Italy and Spain and spanned the acute and convalescent phases of COVID-19. The dataset comprised deeply sampled blood TCRbeta repertoires from subjects exposed to, actively infected with, or recovered from COVID-19. Sample metadata almost always included a de-identified subject ID, COVID-19 status, age in years and sex. The repertoires were made available in a free public database intended to serve as a resource for research on the immune response to SARS-CoV-2. Where HLA class I and class II types were available, the types were taken from metadata supplied by the sample provider, not from assay-based typing. The samples were drawn from two sources: the first 160 participants of the ongoing ImmuneRACE study, and 1,000 to 1,500 subjects contributed by 6 global collaborators. The prospective study material was composed of cDNA or gDNA derived from T cells, B-cell-depleted T cells, or PBMCs.

Remarks on this clone: The antigen it recognizes is unknown. No base quality values were provided; no much bigger clone lies one nucleotide off.

The investigation overall reported the following: How much clinical and demographic metadata was included differed by source and by participant, and the metadata was provided uncurated.

Whole blood was collected in K2EDTA tubes by collaborating institutions according to the institutions' own protocols. For TCRbeta analysis, collaborator samples were shipped as frozen whole blood, as isolated PBMCs, or as DNA extracted from either sample type. TCRbeta CDR3 regions were amplified from genomic DNA using the immunoSEQ Assay, a bias-controlled multiplex PCR. In the original analysis: The number of nucleated cells in each sample was estimated from the amplification of reference gene primers within the assay. To quantify the absolute abundance of each unique TCRbeta CDR3 rearrangement, sequence reads were collapsed and filtered. Productive Simpson clonality was computed per sample as the square root of Simpson's diversity index over productive rearrangements. This is the immuneACCESS table as TCRdb keeps it, with only in-frame sequences that have V and J called. A part of the clones is gone; compared with another copy, unresolved V genes explain less than half, and the rest is unexplained. The DNA was the basis for D and trimming; V, J and clone size are from that table. This sample is represented by about 36,000 clones; about 85% of them were singletons. The top ten clonotypes cover around 15% of the sample.

The sequence derives from a human donor in a cohort sampled during active COVID-19. What was sequenced was peripheral blood.

The CDR3 protein sequence reads: CASSLAGSYNEQFF. The nucleotides read TGCGCCAGCAGCTTGGCAGGATCCTACAATGAGCAGTTCTTC. The chain employs TRBV5-1 and TRBJ2-1; a confident D gene designation cannot be given. V drops 0 bases and J drops 1 base, leaving 5 bases in between. The germline V gene yields SGHRS for CDR1 and YFSETQ for CDR2. Counted from cysteine to phenylalanine, this CDR3 has 14 amino acids. The kept DNA is CDR3 alone, 42 bases in frame from the first base.